The entry below gives a single T cell receptor (beta chain) sequence along with its context. What it recognizes is unknown. J lost 8 bases, V lost 1 base, and 10 bases had no gene match. The CDR3 extends over 15 amino acids. CDR1 is MDHEN, CDR2 SYDVKM, per germline. This entry is derived from a study of T-cell reconstitution after alpha-beta-depleted transplantation in children. General study findings and limits: In some patients, recipient T cells and intrathymic progenitors surviving conditioning explained high day-60 diversity.

Unique molecular identifiers were incorporated into the prepared TCRbeta library. TCRdb re-called the PCR reads with MiXCR, one entry per CDR3 protein. This sample carries about 980,000 distinct CDR3 sequences, roughly 29% of them seen once, and the ten largest clones take approximately 30%. The TCR originated in a boy less than two years old who had a stem cell transplant for SCID, so the T cells may come from the graft donor. The sequencing here drew on PBMCs, mostly from graft donor cells, taken 360 days after TCRalphabeta/CD19-depleted stem cell transplant. The chain combines TRBV28 with TRBJ1-1; 7 positions match TRBD1. In DNA, the CDR3 is TGTGCCAGCAGTTTATCCCGGACAGGCCGGCCAGAAGCTTTCTTT. Translation: CASSLSRTGRPEAFF.